The rows below give T cell receptor beta chains drawn from one sample of a study of beta chain features in type 1 diabetes. Repertoires were generated with immunoSEQ multiplex PCR, while TCRdb's copy carries only in-frame clones and drops some. The table includes about 400,000 clones, roughly 12% detected once. What was sequenced was naive CD4+ T cells from blood. The receptors derive from a woman aged 18-29 years with type 1 diabetes. Each CDR3 is given with its conserved first and last residue. The D gene is left open where the match is weak. Expanded clones get a size class; other rows say once, few or many, or leave the size out.

V: TRBV18; J: TRBJ1-1; D: -; size: -; CDR3: CASSLGGNTEAFF; DNA: TGTGCCAGCTCACTGGGGGGGAACACTGAAGCTTTCTTT
V: TRBV18; J: TRBJ2-6; D: -; size: -; CDR3: CASSPGTGSGANVLTF; DNA: TGTGCCAGCTCCCCGGGCACAGGGTCTGGGGCCAACGTCCTGACTTTC
V: TRBV28; J: TRBJ2-7; D: TRBD2; size: few; CDR3: CASSAGGGSYEQYF; DNA: TGTGCCAGCAGTGCGGGAGGGGGGTCCTACGAGCAGTACTTC
V: TRBV7-2; J: TRBJ1-5; D: TRBD1; size: few; CDR3: CASSSDTGGQPQHF; DNA: TGTGCCAGCAGCTCCGATACAGGGGGCCAGCCCCAGCATTTT
V: TRBV2; J: TRBJ1-2; D: TRBD1; size: -; CDR3: CASSEAGTGYGYTF; DNA: TGTGCCAGCAGTGAAGCTGGGACAGGGTATGGCTACACCTTC
V: TRBV6-4; J: TRBJ2-7; D: -; size: few; CDR3: CASMGDYEQYF; DNA: TGTGCCAGCATGGGAGACTACGAGCAGTACTTC
V: TRBV6-5; J: TRBJ2-1; D: TRBD2; size: few; CDR3: CASSYGTSEYNEQFF; DNA: TGTGCCAGCAGTTACGGGACTAGCGAGTACAATGAGCAGTTCTTC
V: TRBV25-1; J: TRBJ2-5; D: -; size: few; CDR3: CASSEYRRSLETQYF; DNA: TGTGCCAGCAGTGAATACCGTCGGTCTCTTGAGACCCAGTACTTC
V: TRBV7-9; J: TRBJ1-1; D: -; size: -; CDR3: CASSSSMNTEAFF; DNA: TGTGCCAGCAGCTCATCTATGAACACTGAAGCTTTCTTT
V: TRBV19; J: TRBJ2-3; D: -; size: few; CDR3: CASSVWQNTDTQYF; DNA: TGTGCCAGTAGTGTGTGGCAGAACACAGATACGCAGTATTTT
V: TRBV6-5; J: TRBJ2-7; D: -; size: -; CDR3: CASGGVETYEQYF; DNA: TGTGCCAGCGGAGGAGTGGAAACCTACGAGCAGTACTTC
V: TRBV6-4; J: TRBJ2-1; D: TRBD2; size: -; CDR3: CASSPGGAEQFF; DNA: TGTGCCAGCAGTCCCGGGGGGGCCGAGCAGTTCTTC
V: TRBV25-1; J: TRBJ2-7; D: -; size: few; CDR3: CASNGSGAREQYF; DNA: TGTGCCAGCAACGGGTCGGGAGCTAGAGAGCAGTACTTC
V: TRBV27; J: TRBJ1-6; D: -; size: -; CDR3: CARCPGHYNSPLHF; DNA: TGTGCCAGATGTCCGGGACACTATAATTCACCCCTCCACTTT
V: TRBV4-1; J: TRBJ2-1; D: -; size: few; CDR3: CASSHPLVPLNEQFF; DNA: TGCGCCAGCAGCCATCCACTAGTCCCCTTAAATGAGCAGTTCTTC
V: TRBV10-3; J: TRBJ2-7; D: TRBD1; size: -; CDR3: CAISERGQGYYEQYF; DNA: TGTGCCATCAGTGAGCGGGGACAGGGGTACTACGAGCAGTACTTC
V: TRBV28; J: TRBJ2-5; D: -; size: -; CDR3: CASSFGGRKTQYF; DNA: TGTGCCAGCAGTTTCGGGGGTCGGAAGACCCAGTACTTC
V: TRBV6-5; J: TRBJ2-3; D: -; size: -; CDR3: CASSYGAGITDTQYF; DNA: TGTGCCAGCAGTTACGGCGCGGGTATCACAGATACGCAGTATTTT
V: TRBV9; J: TRBJ2-1; D: TRBD2; size: -; CDR3: CASSGLLAGVGNEQFF; DNA: TGTGCCAGCAGCGGCCTACTAGCGGGAGTAGGCAATGAGCAGTTCTTC
V: TRBV11-2; J: TRBJ2-7; D: -; size: few; CDR3: CASSASGTAYEQYF; DNA: TGTGCCAGCAGCGCGAGCGGAACAGCTTACGAGCAGTACTTC
V: TRBV5-1; J: TRBJ2-2; D: -; size: -; CDR3: CASTGTPNTGELFF; DNA: TGCGCCAGCACCGGGACTCCGAACACCGGGGAGCTGTTTTTT
V: TRBV5-4; J: TRBJ2-1; D: TRBD2; size: -; CDR3: CASSLEASGNTEQFF; DNA: TGTGCCAGCAGCTTGGAGGCTAGCGGGAATACTGAGCAGTTCTTC
V: TRBV19; J: TRBJ2-3; D: -; size: few; CDR3: CASSSPGSDTQYF; DNA: TGTGCCAGTAGTTCACCAGGGTCCGATACGCAGTATTTT
V: TRBV9; J: TRBJ2-3; D: TRBD1; size: -; CDR3: CASSVERTGVATDTQYF; DNA: TGTGCCAGCAGCGTAGAGCGGACAGGGGTAGCCACAGATACGCAGTATTTT
V: TRBV11-2; J: TRBJ2-1; D: -; size: -; CDR3: CASSLDKINEQFF; DNA: TGTGCCAGCAGCTTAGACAAAATTAATGAGCAGTTCTTC
V: TRBV6-5; J: TRBJ2-1; D: TRBD2; size: few; CDR3: CAIKAAGGDEQFF; DNA: TGTGCCATCAAGGCTGCGGGAGGGGATGAGCAGTTCTTC
V: TRBV2; J: TRBJ2-1; D: -; size: -; CDR3: CAGDDGQFF; DNA: TGTGCCGGAGACGATGGGCAGTTCTTC
V: TRBV18; J: TRBJ2-1; D: -; size: -; CDR3: CASSDSVVNEQFF; DNA: TGTGCCAGCTCAGACTCCGTAGTCAATGAGCAGTTCTTC
V: TRBV4-3; J: TRBJ1-4; D: TRBD1; size: few; CDR3: CASSRRTGVNEKLFF; DNA: TGCGCCAGCAGCCGCAGGACAGGGGTCAATGAAAAACTGTTTTTT
V: TRBV7-2; J: TRBJ2-7; D: TRBD2; size: -; CDR3: CASSLGGGAYEQYF; DNA: TGTGCCAGCAGCTTAGGCGGGGGGGCCTACGAGCAGTACTTC
V: TRBV20-1; J: TRBJ1-1; D: -; size: few; CDR3: CSAGLGLEAFF; DNA: TGCAGTGCTGGTCTGGGCCTTGAAGCTTTCTTT
V: TRBV30; J: TRBJ2-7; D: TRBD2; size: -; CDR3: CAWRVAGGTGEQYF; DNA: TGTGCCTGGAGGGTAGCGGGGGGAACGGGGGAGCAGTACTTC
V: TRBV4-3; J: TRBJ2-7; D: TRBD1; size: -; CDR3: CASSRGTGDSYEQYF; DNA: TGCGCCAGCAGCCGCGGGACAGGGGATTCCTACGAGCAGTACTTC
V: TRBV18; J: TRBJ1-1; D: TRBD1; size: -; CDR3: CASSLTGADTEAFF; DNA: TGTGCCAGCTCGCTAACAGGGGCCGACACTGAAGCTTTCTTT
V: TRBV7-9; J: TRBJ1-3; D: TRBD1; size: few; CDR3: CASSESSGTGSMGIYF; DNA: TGTGCCAGCAGCGAAAGCTCCGGGACAGGGTCCATGGGGATATATTTT
V: TRBV10-3; J: TRBJ2-7; D: TRBD1; size: few; CDR3: CAISGIGGHEQYF; DNA: TGTGCCATCAGTGGGATAGGGGGCCACGAGCAGTACTTC
V: TRBV5-1; J: TRBJ2-4; D: TRBD1; size: -; CDR3: CASSPRTGENIQYF; DNA: TGCGCCAGCAGCCCACGGACAGGGGAAAACATTCAGTACTTC
V: TRBV2; J: TRBJ2-3; D: -; size: few; CDR3: CASSELSRTDTQYF; DNA: TGTGCCAGCAGTGAACTTTCCCGCACAGATACGCAGTATTTT
V: TRBV4-3; J: TRBJ2-1; D: TRBD1; size: few; CDR3: CASSQPTGTNEQFF; DNA: TGCGCCAGCAGCCAACCGACAGGGACCAATGAGCAGTTCTTC
V: TRBV11-3; J: TRBJ2-2; D: TRBD2; size: -; CDR3: CASSLGLAGSGELFF; DNA: TGTGCCAGCAGCTTAGGACTAGCGGGGAGCGGGGAGCTGTTTTTT
V: TRBV15; J: TRBJ2-2; D: -; size: few; CDR3: CATANGGTPNTGELFF; DNA: TGTGCCACCGCCAACGGGGGGACACCGAACACCGGGGAGCTGTTTTTT
V: TRBV7-9; J: TRBJ2-5; D: -; size: few; CDR3: CASSLRLESRETQYF; DNA: TGTGCCAGCAGCTTACGATTGGAGAGTCGAGAGACCCAGTACTTC
V: TRBV5-1; J: TRBJ2-7; D: TRBD1; size: -; CDR3: CASSPTQRARGPSVIYEQYF; DNA: TGCGCCAGCAGCCCCACGCAGAGGGCCAGGGGGCCCTCCGTTATCTACGAGCAGTACTTC
V: TRBV6-5; J: TRBJ2-1; D: TRBD2; size: few; CDR3: CASRPSGNTYNEQFF; DNA: TGTGCCAGCAGACCTAGCGGAAATACCTACAATGAGCAGTTCTTC
V: TRBV14; J: TRBJ1-3; D: TRBD1; size: few; CDR3: CASTPGGQSSGNTIYF; DNA: TGTGCCAGCACCCCCGGGGGACAGAGCTCTGGAAACACCATATATTTT
V: TRBV19; J: TRBJ2-1; D: -; size: -; CDR3: CASSIGTKVGNEQFF; DNA: TGTGCCAGTAGCATCGGGACAAAGGTGGGGAATGAGCAGTTCTTC
V: TRBV9; J: TRBJ1-2; D: TRBD1; size: -; CDR3: CASSTSSGTGGSGYTF; DNA: TGTGCCAGCAGCACATCCTCCGGGACAGGGGGCTCTGGCTACACCTTC
V: TRBV27; J: TRBJ2-3; D: -; size: -; CDR3: CASSFWGGQTDTQYF; DNA: TGTGCCAGCAGTTTTTGGGGGGGGCAAACAGATACGCAGTATTTT
V: TRBV6-5; J: TRBJ1-1; D: TRBD1; size: -; CDR3: CASSPRTGGVEAFF; DNA: TGTGCCAGCAGTCCCCGGACAGGGGGTGTTGAAGCTTTCTTT
V: TRBV7-3; J: TRBJ2-3; D: TRBD1; size: few; CDR3: CASSFDRVTDTQYF; DNA: TGTGCCAGCAGCTTTGACAGGGTGACAGATACGCAGTATTTT
V: TRBV4-1; J: TRBJ2-7; D: TRBD2; size: -; CDR3: CASSLGLAGYEQYF; DNA: TGCGCCAGCAGCCTAGGACTAGCAGGGTACGAGCAGTACTTC
V: TRBV15; J: TRBJ2-7; D: TRBD1; size: -; CDR3: CATSRGDRDVYEQYF; DNA: TGTGCCACCAGCAGAGGGGACAGGGACGTATACGAGCAGTACTTC
V: TRBV7-9; J: TRBJ1-6; D: TRBD1; size: -; CDR3: CASSFPGQGGNSPLHF; DNA: TGTGCCAGCAGCTTCCCGGGACAGGGGGGGAATTCACCCCTCCACTTT
V: TRBV5-4; J: TRBJ1-1; D: -; size: few; CDR3: CASSPQGNTEAFF; DNA: TGTGCCAGCAGCCCCCAGGGTAACACTGAAGCTTTCTTT
V: TRBV29-1; J: TRBJ2-3; D: TRBD1; size: -; CDR3: CSAGQVTDTQYF; DNA: TGCAGCGCGGGACAGGTCACAGATACGCAGTATTTT
V: TRBV29-1; J: TRBJ2-2; D: TRBD1; size: few; CDR3: CSVGKGQGDTGELFF; DNA: TGCAGCGTTGGAAAAGGGCAGGGGGACACCGGGGAGCTGTTTTTT
V: TRBV7-9; J: TRBJ2-7; D: TRBD1; size: -; CDR3: CASSLVGDRGLEQYF; DNA: TGTGCCAGCAGCTTAGTAGGGGACAGAGGCTTAGAGCAGTACTTC
V: TRBV20-1; J: TRBJ2-5; D: -; size: few; CDR3: CSAPEETQYF; DNA: TGCAGTGCTCCGGAAGAGACCCAGTACTTC
V: TRBV4-2; J: TRBJ1-2; D: -; size: -; CDR3: CASSQDAGNYGYTF; DNA: TGTGCCAGCAGCCAAGATGCAGGGAACTATGGCTACACCTTC
V: TRBV5-6; J: TRBJ1-2; D: -; size: -; CDR3: CASSQTDSYGYTF; DNA: TGTGCCAGCAGCCAAACGGACAGCTATGGCTACACCTTC